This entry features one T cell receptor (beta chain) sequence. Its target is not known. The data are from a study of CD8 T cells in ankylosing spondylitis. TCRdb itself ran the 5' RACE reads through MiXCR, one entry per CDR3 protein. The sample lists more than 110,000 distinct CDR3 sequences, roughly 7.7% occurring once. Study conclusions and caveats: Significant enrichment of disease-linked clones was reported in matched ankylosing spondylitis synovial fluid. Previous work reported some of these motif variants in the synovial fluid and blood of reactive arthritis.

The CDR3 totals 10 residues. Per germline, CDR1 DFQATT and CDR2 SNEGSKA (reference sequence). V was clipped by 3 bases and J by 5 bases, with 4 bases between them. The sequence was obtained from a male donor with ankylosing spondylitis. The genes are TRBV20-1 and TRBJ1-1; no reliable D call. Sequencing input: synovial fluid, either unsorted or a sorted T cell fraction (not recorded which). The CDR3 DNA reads TGCAGTGCTAGTTTTACTGAAGCTTTCTTT. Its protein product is CSASFTEAFF.